The 9 T cell receptor beta chains in this list originate from one sample, sequenced in a study of T cell responses to AZD1222 COVID-19 vaccine. Libraries were prepared by immunoSEQ multiplex PCR; TCRdb keeps only in-frame clonotypes and omits some of them. This sample carries 150,000 to 200,000 clones, 92% of them seen once, and the ten largest clones take around 0.99%. This material consisted of peripheral blood, taken 28 days after the second AZD1222 dose. These receptors were collected from an adult who received the AZD1222 COVID-19 vaccine.

The chain uses TRBV18 and TRBJ1-3; D perhaps matches TRBD1 (6 bases). V was shortened by 1 base and J by 0 bases, with 16 bases between the two germline ends. Germline V CDR1 and CDR2: KGHSH, LQKENI. The CDR3 spans 18 residues. Here the CDR3 reads CASSPQVLRQVSGNTIYF. The CDR3 DNA is TGTGCCAGCTCACCACAGGTACTACGACAGGTCTCTGGAAACACCATATATTTT.

CDR3 sequence: CASSREAGGSYGYTF. CDR3 nucleotides: TGTGCCAGCAGCAGGGAGGCAGGGGGGAGCTATGGCTACACCTTC. The chain recombines TRBV6-5 with TRBJ1-2; 7 bases agree with TRBD1. CDR3 length: 15 amino acids. CDR1 is MNHEY, CDR2 SVGAGI, per germline. J lost 4 bases, V lost 6 bases, and 11 bases had no gene match.

The chain combines TRBV7-9 with TRBJ1-1, with D uncertain. The V end was cut by 2 bases, the J end by 3 bases, with 7 bases between. CDR1 is SEHNR and CDR2 is FQNEAQ in the germline V gene (reference sequence). This CDR3 is 13 amino acids long. The CDR3 DNA sequence: TGTGCCAGCAGCTTAAAGGGTGACACTGAAGCTTTCTTT. It codes for CASSLKGDTEAFF.

The chain joins TRBV3-1 (or the pseudogene TRBV3-2) to TRBJ2-6; D is unresolved. The V and J ends lost 5 bases and 1 base respectively, with 0 bases between them. CDR3 length equals 12 residues. The germline gives CDR1 LGHDT, CDR2 YNNKEL (reference sequence). For the CDR3, the DNA is TGTGCCAGCAGCTCTGGGGCCAACGTCCTGACTTTC. Protein sequence: CASSSGANVLTF.

The genes are TRBV15 and TRBJ1-5; D possibly corresponds to TRBD1 (5 bases). CDR1 is LNHNV and CDR2 is YYDKDF in the germline V gene (reference sequence). Deletions cut 5 bases from V and 9 bases from J, with 20 bases between. The CDR3 runs to 15 residues. CDR3 coding DNA: TGTGCCACCAGCTCGGGACGGCAAAAGGGGTGGCCCCAGCATTTT. Translation: CATSSGRQKGWPQHF.

CDR3 DNA sequence: TGTGCCAGCAGTTATAGCGGGTGGGACCAAGAGACCCAGTACTTC. It yields the protein CASSYSGWDQETQYF. V usage is TRBV2 and J usage is TRBJ2-5; 7 bases line up with TRBD2. The CDR3 loop spans 15 amino acids. The V segment lost 5 bases and the J segment 0 bases; nucleotides outside the gene matches: 6. The germline CDR1 and CDR2 sequences are SNHLY and FYNNEI.

J is TRBJ2-7 and V is TRBV9; perhaps TRBD1 as D (6 bases). Germline V gene sequence: CDR1 SGDLS, CDR2 YYNGEE. This CDR3 region has 15 residues. V lost 0 bases and J 5 bases, leaving 15 bases between the germline ends. This CDR3 is CASSVDQGRRDEQYF. The CDR3 nucleotides are TGTGCCAGCAGCGTAGATCAGGGGCGACGGGACGAGCAGTACTTC.

This sequence joins TRBV5-8 and TRBJ1-2, with D unresolved. The ends were cut back, 4 bases at V and 1 base at J, with 11 bases in the middle. The CDR3 contains 14 residues. CDR1 is SGHTS, CDR2 YDEGEE, per germline. CDR3 residues: CASSPWTGNYGYTF. In DNA, the CDR3 is TGTGCCAGCAGCCCATGGACGGGTAACTATGGCTACACCTTC.

The CDR3 DNA sequence: TGTGCCACCAGTGTATCCCGACAGGGGGCCGAGTTGGGCACTGAAGCTTTCTTT. This translates into CATSVSRQGAELGTEAFF. The genes are TRBV24-1 and TRBJ1-1, with 10 bases fitting TRBD1. The V and J ends lost 5 bases and 4 bases, in that order; junction bases with no gene match: 15. Germline CDR1 is KGHDR and CDR2 is SFDVKD. This CDR3 spans 18 amino acids.